This T cell receptor beta chain is drawn from a study of blood T cell repertoires in COVID-19. Study-level background: COVID-19 samples collected from the United States, Italy and Spain covered acute and convalescent phases. Sources were T cells, B-cell-depleted T cells, or PBMCs; the material itself was cDNA or gDNA.

In the original analysis: By means of reference gene primer amplification, nucleated cell counts were estimated. TCRdb's copy holds only in-frame clones and misses some; the assay was immunoSEQ multiplex PCR. The DNA gave D and trimming, while V, J and clone size come from that table. The sample carries some 150,000 clones, approximately 85% recorded once. This CDR3 contains 17 residues. CDR1 and CDR2 from the germline V gene are PRHDT and FYEKMQ (reference sequence). V lost 3 bases to trimming and J lost 3 bases; unmatched junction nucleotides: 9. This TCR came from a man aged 55-75 years who had recovered from COVID-19. The V and J genes are TRBV13 and TRBJ2-1; 9 nucleotides align to TRBD2. Source material: peripheral blood. In nucleotides, the CDR3 is TGTGCCAGCAGCTTCCCCGGGAGCGGGGGGCACTACAATGAGCAGTTCTTC. Its protein is CASSFPGSGGHYNEQFF.